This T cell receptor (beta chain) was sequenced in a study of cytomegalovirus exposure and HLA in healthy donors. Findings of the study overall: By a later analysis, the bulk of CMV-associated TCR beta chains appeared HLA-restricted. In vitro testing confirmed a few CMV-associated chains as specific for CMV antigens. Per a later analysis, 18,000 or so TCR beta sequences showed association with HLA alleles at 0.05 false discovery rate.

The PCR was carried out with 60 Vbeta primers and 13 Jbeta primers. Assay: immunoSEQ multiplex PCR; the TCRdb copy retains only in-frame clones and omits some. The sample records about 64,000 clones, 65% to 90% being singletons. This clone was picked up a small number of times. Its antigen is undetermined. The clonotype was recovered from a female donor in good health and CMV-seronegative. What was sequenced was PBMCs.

CDR3 loop: CASSRLAGGSYNEQFF. CDR3 bases: TGCGCCAGCAGTCGACTAGCGGGGGGGTCCTACAATGAGCAGTTCTTC. The gene calls are TRBV10-1 and TRBJ2-1; 14 positions match TRBD2. Germline V gene data show CDR1 as WNHNN and CDR2 as SYGVQD (reference sequence). This CDR3 is 16 amino acids long. The V and J ends lost 5 bases and 1 base, in that order; junction bases with no gene match: 1.